This T cell receptor (beta chain) was sequenced during a study of cytomegalovirus exposure and HLA in healthy donors. Study-wide background: Of 350 to 400 genotyped donors, 81% grouped in the Caucasian-associated ancestry cluster. General study points: Later genetic work tied a missense DCLRE1C variant to beta-chain V and J trimming. Published work reported that the classifier diagnosed cytomegalovirus status with high specificity and sensitivity. An ancestry cluster, one associated with Asian ancestry, reportedly showed fewer N-insertions than the approximately 670-donor mean in a later analysis.

The PCR ran on 60 Vbeta and 13 Jbeta primers. TCRdb keeps only in-frame clones here, not all; method: immunoSEQ multiplex PCR. The sample holds 120,000 to 150,000 clones, 88% seen once. To note about this clone: Its matching antigen is unknown.

Unmatched junction bases numbered 1, after V lost 2 bases and J lost 5 bases. This CDR3 contains 14 residues. CDR1 SGHAT and CDR2 FQNNGV come from the germline V gene. The V call is TRBV11-2, the J call TRBJ2-1, with TRBD1 matching over 9 bases. The sequence derives from a woman in her thirties or forties in good health and CMV-seronegative. Sequencing input: PBMCs. CDR3 nucleotide sequence: TGTGCCAGCAGCTTAACAGGGGGCCACAATGAGCAGTTCTTC. Its protein is CASSLTGGHNEQFF.